The clone carrying this TCR beta chain was counted between two and nine times. The data originate from a study of blood T cells in healthy people across ages. The authors extracted at least 6 micrograms of total RNA per sample. Germline V gene lookup returns CDR1 SEHNR and CDR2 FQNEAQ (reference sequence). This CDR3 comprises 13 residues. The V and J ends lost 5 bases and 4 bases respectively, with 11 bases between them. Sample-barcoded 5' priming and a J-beta primer mix drove a second PCR of roughly 6 to 12 cycles. Carrying 12 random nucleotides, a template-switch adaptor labeled each individual cDNA molecule. TCRdb reprocessed the 5' RACE reads via MiXCR and lists one record per CDR3 protein. The data show 700,000 to 850,000 distinct CDR3 sequences, roughly 50% seen once.

Source material: blood. This TCR derives from a man at least 80 years old in good health. The genes are TRBV7-9 and TRBJ2-5; D not certain. The CDR3 sequence is CASSQYGTETQYF. In nucleotides, the CDR3 is TGTGCCAGCAGCCAGTATGGTACAGAGACCCAGTACTTC.